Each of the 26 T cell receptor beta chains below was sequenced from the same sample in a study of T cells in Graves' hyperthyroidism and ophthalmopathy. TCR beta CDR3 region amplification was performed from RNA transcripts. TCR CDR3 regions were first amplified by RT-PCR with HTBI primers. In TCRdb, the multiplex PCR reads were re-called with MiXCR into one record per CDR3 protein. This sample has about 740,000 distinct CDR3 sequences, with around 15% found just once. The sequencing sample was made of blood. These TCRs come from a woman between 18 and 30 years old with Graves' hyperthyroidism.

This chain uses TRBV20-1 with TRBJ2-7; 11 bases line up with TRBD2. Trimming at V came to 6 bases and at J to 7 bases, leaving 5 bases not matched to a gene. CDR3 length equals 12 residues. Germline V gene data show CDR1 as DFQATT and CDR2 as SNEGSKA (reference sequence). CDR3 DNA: TGCAGTGCGACCGGGACTAGCGGTGAGCAGTACTTC. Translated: CSATGTSGEQYF.

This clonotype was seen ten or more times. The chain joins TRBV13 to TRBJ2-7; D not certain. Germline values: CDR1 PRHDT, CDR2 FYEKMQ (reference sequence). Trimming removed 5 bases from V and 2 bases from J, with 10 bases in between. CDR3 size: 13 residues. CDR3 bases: TGTGCCAGCAGCCCCGCGGCAACCTACGAGCAGTACTTC. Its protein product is CASSPAATYEQYF.

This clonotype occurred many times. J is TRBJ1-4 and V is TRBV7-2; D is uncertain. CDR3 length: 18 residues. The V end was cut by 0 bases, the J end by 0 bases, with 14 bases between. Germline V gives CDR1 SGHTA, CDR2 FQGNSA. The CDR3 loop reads CASSLALKGSSTNEKLFF. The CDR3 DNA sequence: TGTGCCAGCAGCTTAGCGCTAAAGGGCAGTTCAACTAATGAAAAACTGTTTTTT.

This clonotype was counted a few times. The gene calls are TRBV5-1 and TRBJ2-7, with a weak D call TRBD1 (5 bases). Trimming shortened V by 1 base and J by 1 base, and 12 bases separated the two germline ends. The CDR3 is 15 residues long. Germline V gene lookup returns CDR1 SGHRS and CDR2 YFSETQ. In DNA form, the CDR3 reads TGCGCCAGCAGCTTGACAGGAGTCATGTCCTACGAGCAGTACTTC. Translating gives CASSLTGVMSYEQYF.

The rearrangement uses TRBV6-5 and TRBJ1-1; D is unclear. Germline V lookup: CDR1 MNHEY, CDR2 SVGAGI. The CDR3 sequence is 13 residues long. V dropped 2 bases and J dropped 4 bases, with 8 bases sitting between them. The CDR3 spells CASSYGRATEAFF. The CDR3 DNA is TGTGCCAGCAGTTACGGGCGGGCCACTGAAGCTTTCTTT.

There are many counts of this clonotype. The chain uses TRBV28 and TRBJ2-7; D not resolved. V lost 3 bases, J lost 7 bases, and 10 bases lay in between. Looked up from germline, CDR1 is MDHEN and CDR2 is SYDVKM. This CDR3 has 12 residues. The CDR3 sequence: CASSFPVAEQYF. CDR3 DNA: TGTGCCAGCAGTTTCCCGGTTGCGGAGCAGTACTTC.

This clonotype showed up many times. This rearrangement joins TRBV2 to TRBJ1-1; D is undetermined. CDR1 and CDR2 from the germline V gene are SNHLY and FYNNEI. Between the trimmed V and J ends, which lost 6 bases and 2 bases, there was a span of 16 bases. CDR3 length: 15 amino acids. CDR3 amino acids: CASSEKRALNTEAFF. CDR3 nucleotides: TGTGCCAGCAGCGAAAAGAGGGCCTTAAACACTGAAGCTTTCTTT. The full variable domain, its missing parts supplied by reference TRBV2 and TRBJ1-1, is EPEVTQTPSHQVTQMGQEVILRCVPISNHLYFYWYRQILGQKVEFLVSFYNNEISEKSEIFDDQFSVERPDGSNFTLKIRSTKLEDSAMYFCASSEKRALNTEAFFGQGTRLTVV.

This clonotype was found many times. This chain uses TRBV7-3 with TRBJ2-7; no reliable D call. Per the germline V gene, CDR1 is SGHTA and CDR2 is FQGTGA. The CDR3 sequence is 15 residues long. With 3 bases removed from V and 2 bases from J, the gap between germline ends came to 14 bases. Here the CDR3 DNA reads TGTGCCAGCAGCTTGGGTCCCTCATCCACCTACGAGCAGTACTTC. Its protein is CASSLGPSSTYEQYF. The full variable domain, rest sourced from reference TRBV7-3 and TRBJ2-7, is GAGVSQTPSNKVTEKGKYVELRCDPISGHTALYWYRQSLGQGPEFLIYFQGTGAADDSGLPNDRFFAVRPEGSVSTLKIQRTERGDSAVYLCASSLGPSSTYEQYFGPGTRLTVT.

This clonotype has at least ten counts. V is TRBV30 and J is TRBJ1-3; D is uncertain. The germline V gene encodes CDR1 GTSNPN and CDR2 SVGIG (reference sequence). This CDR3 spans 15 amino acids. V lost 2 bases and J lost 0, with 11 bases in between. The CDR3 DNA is TGTGCCTGGAGTAAGCACGTCATCTCTGGAAACACCATATATTTT. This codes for CAWSKHVISGNTIYF.

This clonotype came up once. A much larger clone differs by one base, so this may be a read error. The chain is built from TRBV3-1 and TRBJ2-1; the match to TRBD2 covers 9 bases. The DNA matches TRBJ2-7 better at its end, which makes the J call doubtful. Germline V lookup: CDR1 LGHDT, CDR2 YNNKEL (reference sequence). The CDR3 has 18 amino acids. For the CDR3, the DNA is TGTGCCAGCAGCCAAGTCCTAGCGGGAAAGGGTCCCTACAATGAGCAGTACTTC. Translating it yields CASSQVLAGKGPYNEQYF.

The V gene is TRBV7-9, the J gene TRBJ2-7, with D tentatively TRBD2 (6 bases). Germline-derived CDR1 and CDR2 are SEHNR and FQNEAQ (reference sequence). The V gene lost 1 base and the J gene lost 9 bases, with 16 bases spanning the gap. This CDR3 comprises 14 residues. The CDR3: CASSLGSEAAGQYF. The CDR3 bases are TGTGCCAGCAGCTTAGGATCGGAGGCAGCGGGGCAGTACTTC.

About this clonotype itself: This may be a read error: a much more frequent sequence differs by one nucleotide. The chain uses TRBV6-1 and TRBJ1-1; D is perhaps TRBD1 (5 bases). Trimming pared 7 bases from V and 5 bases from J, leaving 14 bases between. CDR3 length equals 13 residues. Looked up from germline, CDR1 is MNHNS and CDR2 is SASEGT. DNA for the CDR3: TGTGCCAGCACCTCACAGGTGGAAACTGAAGCTTTCTTT. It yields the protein CASTSQVETEAFF.

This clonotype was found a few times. The CDR3 sequence: CASSYHRTSGSVHEQYF. The CDR3, as DNA: TGTGCCAGCAGTTACCATAGGACTAGCGGGAGCGTCCACGAGCAGTACTTC. V is TRBV6-2 or TRBV6-3 and J is TRBJ2-7; 13 nucleotides match TRBD2. V shed 2 bases and J 5 bases; nucleotides not matched to a gene: 9. This CDR3 comprises 17 residues. Germline CDR1 is MNHEY and CDR2 is SVGEGT.

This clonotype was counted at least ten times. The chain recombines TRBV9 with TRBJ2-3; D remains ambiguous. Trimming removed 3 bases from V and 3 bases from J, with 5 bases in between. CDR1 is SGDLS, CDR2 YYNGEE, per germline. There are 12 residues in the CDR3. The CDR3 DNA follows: TGTGCCAGCAGCGCCCCGACAGATACGCAGTATTTT. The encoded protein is CASSAPTDTQYF.

The CDR3 nucleotides read TGTGCCAGCAGCCGCCGCTCGGGTTTTCCGGCGGGAGGCGTGTATGAGCAGTTCTTC. Protein: CASSRRSGFPAGGVYEQFF. This chain connects TRBV14 to TRBJ2-1, with TRBD2 matching 8 bases. Germline V gene lookup returns CDR1 SGHDN and CDR2 FVKESK. V trimming: 4 bases; J trimming: 8 bases; junction bases outside the gene matches: 22. The CDR3 totals 19 residues.

The DNA for the CDR3 is TGTGCCAGCAGCCGCGGGAGCTCCTCCTACAATGAGCAGTTCTTC. Its protein product is CASSRGSSSYNEQFF. V is TRBV7-2 and J is TRBJ2-1; 7 positions match TRBD2. Germline V gene lookup returns CDR1 SGHTA and CDR2 FQGNSA. The CDR3 is 15 residues long. V shed 5 bases, J shed 0 bases, and the junction held 4 bases outside the gene matches.

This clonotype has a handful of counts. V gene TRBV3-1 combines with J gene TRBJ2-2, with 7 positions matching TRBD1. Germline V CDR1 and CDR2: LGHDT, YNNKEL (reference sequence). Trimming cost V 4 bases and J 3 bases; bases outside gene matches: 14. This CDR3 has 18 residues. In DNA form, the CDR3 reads TGTGCCAGCAGCCGGACAGGATTCGGGCTAGGGGACACCGGGGAGCTGTTTTTT. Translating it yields CASSRTGFGLGDTGELFF.

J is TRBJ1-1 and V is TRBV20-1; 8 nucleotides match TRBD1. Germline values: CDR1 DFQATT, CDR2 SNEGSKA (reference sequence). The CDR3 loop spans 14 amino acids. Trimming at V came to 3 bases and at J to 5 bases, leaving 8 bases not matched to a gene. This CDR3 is CSASLTGDGTEAFF. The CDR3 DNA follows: TGCAGTGCTAGTCTGACAGGGGATGGGACTGAAGCTTTCTTT.

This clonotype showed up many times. The CDR3 coding sequence is TGTGCCAGCAGTGAGGGGCGGGGAGGGCAGATTCAGCCCCAGCATTTT. Its protein product is CASSEGRGGQIQPQHF. This chain joins TRBV2 and TRBJ1-5; D is possibly TRBD1 (5 bases). The CDR3 spans 16 residues. The germline gives CDR1 SNHLY, CDR2 FYNNEI. V was trimmed by 3 bases and J by 6 bases, leaving 18 bases between them. Based on the CDR3 plus reference TRBV2 and TRBJ1-5, the full variable domain is EPEVTQTPSHQVTQMGQEVILRCVPISNHLYFYWYRQILGQKVEFLVSFYNNEISEKSEIFDDQFSVERPDGSNFTLKIRSTKLEDSAMYFCASSEGRGGQIQPQHFGDGTRLSIL.

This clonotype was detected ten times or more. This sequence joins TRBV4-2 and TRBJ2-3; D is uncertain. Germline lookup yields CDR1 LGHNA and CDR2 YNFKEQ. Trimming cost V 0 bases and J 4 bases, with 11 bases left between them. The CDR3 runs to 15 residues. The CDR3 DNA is TGTGCCAGCAGCCAAGACGGGCCAAGCGCAGATACGCAGTATTTT. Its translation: CASSQDGPSADTQYF.

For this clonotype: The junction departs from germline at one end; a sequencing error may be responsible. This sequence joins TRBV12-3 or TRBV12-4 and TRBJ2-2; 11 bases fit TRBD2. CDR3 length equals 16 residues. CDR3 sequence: CASSFSSGRNAGELFF. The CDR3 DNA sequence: TGTGCCAGCAGTTTCTCTAGCGGGAGGAACGCCGGGGAGCTGTTTTTT.

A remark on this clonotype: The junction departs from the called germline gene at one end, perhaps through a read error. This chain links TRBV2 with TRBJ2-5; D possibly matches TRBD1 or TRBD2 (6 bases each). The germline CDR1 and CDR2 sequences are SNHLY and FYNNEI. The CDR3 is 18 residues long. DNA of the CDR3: TGTGCCAGCAGTGAAAGGTGGGGTATTGCGGGACATCAAGAGACCCAGTGCTTC. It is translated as CASSERWGIAGHQETQCF.

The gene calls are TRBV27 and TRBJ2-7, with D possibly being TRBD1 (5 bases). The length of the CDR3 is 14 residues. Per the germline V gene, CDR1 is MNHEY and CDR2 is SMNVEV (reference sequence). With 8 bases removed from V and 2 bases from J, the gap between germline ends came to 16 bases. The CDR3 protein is CASRQGGAPYEQYF. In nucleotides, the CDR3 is TGTGCCAGCCGCCAAGGTGGGGCCCCCTACGAGCAGTACTTC.

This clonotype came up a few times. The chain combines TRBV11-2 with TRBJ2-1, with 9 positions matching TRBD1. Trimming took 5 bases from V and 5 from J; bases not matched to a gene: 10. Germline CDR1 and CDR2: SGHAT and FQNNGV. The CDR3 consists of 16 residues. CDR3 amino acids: CASSRRQGVIDNEQFF. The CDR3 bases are TGTGCCAGCAGCCGCCGACAGGGGGTGATTGACAATGAGCAGTTCTTC.

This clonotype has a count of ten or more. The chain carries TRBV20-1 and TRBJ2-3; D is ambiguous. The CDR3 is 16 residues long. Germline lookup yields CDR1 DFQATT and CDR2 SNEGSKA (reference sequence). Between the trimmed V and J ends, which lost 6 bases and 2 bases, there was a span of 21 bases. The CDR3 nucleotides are TGCAGTGCCTATACATCAAGTGTCCCCTTCACAGATACGCAGTATTTT. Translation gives CSAYTSSVPFTDTQYF.

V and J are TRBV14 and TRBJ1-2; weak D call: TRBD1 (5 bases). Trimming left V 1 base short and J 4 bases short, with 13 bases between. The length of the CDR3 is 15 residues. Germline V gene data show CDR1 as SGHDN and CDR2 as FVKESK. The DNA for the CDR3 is TGTGCCAGCAGCCAAGGGCAGGGATGGGTCTATGGCTACACCTTC. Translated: CASSQGQGWVYGYTF.